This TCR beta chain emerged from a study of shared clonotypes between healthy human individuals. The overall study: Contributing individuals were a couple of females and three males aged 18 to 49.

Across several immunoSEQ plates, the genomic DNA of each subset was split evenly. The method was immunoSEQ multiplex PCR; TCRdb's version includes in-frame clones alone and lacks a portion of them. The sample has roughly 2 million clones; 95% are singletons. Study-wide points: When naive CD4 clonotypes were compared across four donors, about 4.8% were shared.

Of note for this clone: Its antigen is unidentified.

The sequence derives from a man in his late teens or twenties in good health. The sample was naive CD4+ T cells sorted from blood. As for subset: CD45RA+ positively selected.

The CDR3, as DNA: TGTGCCAGCTCATCTCCCCGCAGTTCAACTAATGAAAAACTGTTTTTT. It specifies CASSSPRSSTNEKLFF. The J gene is TRBJ1-4, the V gene TRBV18, with no clear D. This CDR3 spans 16 amino acids. CDR1 is KGHSH, CDR2 LQKENI, per germline. V was clipped by 5 bases and J by 0 bases, with 13 bases between them.